The rows below give T cell receptor beta chains drawn from one sample of a study of vaccination and CD4 T cells after COVID-19. Each CDR3 protein is one row after TCRdb ran MiXCR on the PCR reads. This sample carries about 11,000 distinct CDR3 sequences, around 50% of them seen once, and the ten largest clones take more than 9%. Their antigens remain unidentified. Sequencing was performed on CD4+ T cells from blood, cultured in vitro. These receptors all come from a human donor who had recovered from COVID-19. Each CDR3 is given with its conserved first and last residue. The D gene is left open where the match is weak. Rows give clone size only sometimes, using once, few, many, or a class for an expanded clone.

d_call	v_call	clone_size	j_call	cdr3_aa	cdr3_nt
-	TRBV28	-	TRBJ2-3	CASTRLSTDTQYF	TGTGCCAGCACACGACTCAGCACAGATACGCAGTATTTT
TRBD2	TRBV9	-	TRBJ2-1	CASSVAGTSEGYEQFF	TGTGCCAGCAGCGTAGCTGGGACTAGCGAGGGCTATGAGCAGTTCTTC
TRBD1	TRBV19	once	TRBJ1-6	CASRLGQGNNSPLHF	TGTGCCAGTAGGCTAGGACAGGGGAACAATTCACCCCTCCACTTT
-	TRBV20-1	-	TRBJ2-1	CSARILDEQFF	TGCAGTGCTAGGATCCTAGATGAGCAGTTCTTC
TRBD2	TRBV24-1	-	TRBJ2-2	CATSDLLAGDTGELFF	TGTGCCACCAGTGATTTACTAGCGGGAGACACCGGGGAGCTGTTTTTT
-	TRBV6-4	few	TRBJ1-1	CASSEQGGTEAFF	TGTGCCAGCAGTGAACAGGGTGGCACTGAAGCTTTCTTT
-	TRBV29-1	-	TRBJ2-7	CSVIYPGFSSYEQYF	TGCAGCGTTATTTACCCGGGTTTTAGTTCCTACGAGCAGTACTTC
TRBD1	TRBV2	-	TRBJ1-5	CASSLVAGGLGQPQHF	TGTGCCAGCAGTTTAGTAGCAGGGGGCTTAGGGCAGCCCCAGCATTTT
-	TRBV30	-	TRBJ1-1	CAWSLTSEAFF	TGTGCCTGGAGCCTGACAAGTGAAGCTTTCTTT
-	TRBV20-1	-	TRBJ2-7	CSATSGARMGEQYF	TGCAGTGCTACCTCCGGCGCCCGAATGGGCGAGCAGTACTTC
-	TRBV20-1	few	TRBJ2-3	CSVGGGADTQYF	TGCAGTGTGGGAGGTGGCGCAGATACGCAGTATTTT
-	TRBV2	-	TRBJ2-7	CASSGLWTDEQYF	TGTGCCAGCAGTGGGCTATGGACTGACGAGCAGTACTTC
TRBD1	TRBV24-1	-	TRBJ2-1	CATSEGYQGAQRYNEQFF	TGTGCCACCAGTGAGGGATACCAGGGGGCGCAGAGGTACAATGAGCAGTTCTTC
TRBD2	TRBV20-1	few	TRBJ2-7	CSAKRGTTEQYF	TGCAGTGCTAAACGCGGGACTACCGAGCAGTACTTC
-	TRBV20-1	-	TRBJ1-2	CSSAVAGLGSGGYTF	TGCAGTTCTGCGGTGGCAGGCCTCGGCAGTGGGGGCTACACCTTC
-	TRBV20-1	large	TRBJ1-5	CSAKGDGNQPQHF	TGCAGTGCTAAAGGGGATGGCAATCAGCCCCAGCATTTT
TRBD2	TRBV7-6	-	TRBJ2-3	CASSLETSVIPDTQYF	TGTGCCAGCAGCTTGGAGACTAGCGTGATTCCCGATACGCAGTATTTT
TRBD1	TRBV20-1	-	TRBJ1-2	CSARDRGRDYGYTF	TGCAGTGCTAGAGACAGGGGGCGCGACTATGGCTACACCTTC
-	TRBV20-1	-	TRBJ2-5	CSASTWGETQYF	TGCAGTGCTAGTACTTGGGGAGAGACCCAGTACTTC
-	TRBV5-6	-	TRBJ1-5	CASSLGTEPNQPQHF	TGTGCCAGCAGCTTGGGCACAGAACCTAATCAGCCCCAGCATTTT
-	TRBV12-3/TRBV12-4	-	TRBJ1-5	CASSLNRNQPQHF	TGTGCCAGCAGTTTGAACAGAAATCAGCCCCAGCATTTT
TRBD2	TRBV7-9	medium-sized	TRBJ2-1	CASTSREDLQFF	TGTGCCAGCACCTCCCGGGAGGACCTTCAGTTCTTC
TRBD2	TRBV19	-	TRBJ2-1	CATRTSGSFNEQFF	TGTGCCACCAGGACTAGCGGGAGTTTCAATGAGCAGTTCTTC
-	TRBV27	-	TRBJ2-7	CASRTTGTHEQYF	TGTGCCAGCAGAACTACAGGGACCCACGAGCAGTACTTC
TRBD1	TRBV24-1	few	TRBJ2-1	CATSDLSYRGNEQFF	TGTGCCACCAGTGATTTGAGCTACAGGGGCAATGAGCAGTTCTTC
-	TRBV14	once	TRBJ1-6	CASSLRPLLSPLHF	TGTGCCAGCAGCCTCCGACCGCTACTTTCACCCCTCCACTTT
-	TRBV7-8	few	TRBJ2-7	CASSLARGPTYEQYF	TGTGCCAGCAGCTTAGCGCGCGGCCCAACCTACGAGCAGTACTTC
-	TRBV20-1	-	TRBJ2-1	CRCPPGQVERNEQFF	TGCAGATGCCCCCCTGGTCAGGTTGAAAGAAATGAGCAGTTCTTC
-	TRBV5-6	-	TRBJ1-6	CASSLQRTSPLHF	TGTGCCAGCAGCCTACAGCGTACTTCACCCCTCCACTTT
TRBD2	TRBV20-1	-	TRBJ2-2	CSAFKAGANTGELFF	TGCAGTGCTTTTAAGGCGGGGGCGAACACCGGGGAGCTGTTTTTT
-	TRBV20-1	few	TRBJ2-3	CSAIDSPDTQYF	TGCAGTGCTATTGATTCTCCAGATACGCAGTATTTT
-	TRBV20-1	few	TRBJ2-7	CSALNYEQYF	TGCAGTGCCTTGAATTACGAGCAGTACTTC
-	TRBV28	few	TRBJ1-2	CASLNQGTNYGYTF	TGTGCCAGCCTTAACCAAGGGACGAACTATGGCTACACCTTC
TRBD2	TRBV5-1	-	TRBJ2-5	CASRASGEETQYF	TGCGCCAGCAGGGCTAGCGGGGAGGAGACCCAGTACTTC
-	TRBV20-1	-	TRBJ1-2	CSARDNGVGYTF	TGCAGTGCTAGAGATAACGGGGTGGGCTACACCTTC
TRBD1	TRBV6-1	few	TRBJ1-2	CASSRAGTGNGYTF	TGTGCCAGCAGTCGCGCCGGGACAGGGAATGGCTACACCTTC
-	TRBV7-8	-	TRBJ1-2	CASSLSPTNYGYTF	TGTGCCAGCAGCTTAAGCCCTACTAACTATGGCTACACCTTC
-	TRBV7-2	-	TRBJ1-2	CASRERANYGYTF	TGTGCCAGCAGAGAGAGAGCTAACTATGGCTACACCTTC
-	TRBV28	-	TRBJ1-2	CASSFKYGYTF	TGTGCCAGCAGTTTTAAGTATGGCTACACCTTC
-	TRBV7-8	few	TRBJ2-1	CASSLRGWPRNEQFF	TGTGCCAGCAGCTTACGGGGGTGGCCCCGTAATGAGCAGTTCTTC
TRBD2	TRBV20-1	-	TRBJ2-2	CSAADPGGGKDGELFF	TGCAGTGCAGCAGATCCGGGAGGCGGGAAGGACGGGGAGCTGTTTTTT
-	TRBV4-2	-	TRBJ2-2	CASSPQKWGGELFF	TGTGCCAGCAGTCCCCAAAAGTGGGGCGGGGAGCTGTTTTTT
TRBD1	TRBV10-1	-	TRBJ2-3	CASSGGLGSADTQYF	TGCGCCAGTTCAGGGGGCTTGGGGAGCGCAGATACGCAGTATTTT
-	TRBV20-1	few	TRBJ2-5	CSVPPRGHYQETQYF	TGCAGTGTCCCGCCACGAGGGCACTATCAAGAGACCCAGTACTTC
-	TRBV20-1	-	TRBJ2-2	CSAVAGRDGELFF	TGCAGTGCTGTAGCAGGGAGAGACGGGGAGCTGTTTTTT
-	TRBV6-1	-	TRBJ2-2	CASSEAWRVSTGELFF	TGTGCCAGCAGTGAAGCGTGGAGGGTTTCCACCGGGGAGCTGTTTTTT
-	TRBV15	-	TRBJ2-2	CATRTPGTGYTGELFF	TGTGCCACCAGGACCCCGGGGACGGGGTACACCGGGGAGCTGTTTTTT
-	TRBV20-1	-	TRBJ2-5	CSALVRGVQETQYF	TGCAGTGCTTTAGTCAGGGGAGTTCAAGAGACCCAGTACTTC
TRBD1	TRBV6-2/TRBV6-3	-	TRBJ1-1	CASNPDREVWTEAFF	TGTGCCAGCAACCCGGACAGGGAGGTTTGGACTGAAGCTTTCTTT
-	TRBV2	-	TRBJ2-1	CASAWANEQFF	TGTGCCAGCGCCTGGGCTAATGAGCAGTTCTTC
-	TRBV7-2	few	TRBJ2-3	CASSTLSTDTQYF	TGTGCCAGCAGCACCCTAAGCACAGATACGCAGTATTTT
-	TRBV28	-	TRBJ1-5	CASTTLAGQPQHF	TGTGCCAGCACCACGCTAGCCGGTCAGCCCCAGCATTTT
-	TRBV12-3/TRBV12-4	once	TRBJ1-1	CASSQASNTEAFF	TGTGCCAGCAGTCAAGCCTCGAACACTGAAGCTTTCTTT
-	TRBV7-8	few	TRBJ2-1	CASSLAHLYNEQFF	TGTGCCAGCAGCTTAGCGCACTTGTACAATGAGCAGTTCTTC
-	TRBV20-1	-	TRBJ2-2	CSASTYTNTGELFF	TGCAGTGCCTCAACCTATACGAACACCGGGGAGCTGTTTTTT
TRBD2	TRBV14	few	TRBJ2-7	CASSPMGLALTEQYF	TGTGCCAGCAGCCCGATGGGACTAGCCCTAACCGAGCAGTACTTC
TRBD2	TRBV6-1	-	TRBJ2-3	CASLGTSGALEQYF	TGTGCCAGCCTCGGGACTAGCGGGGCACTTGAGCAGTATTTT
-	TRBV2	-	TRBJ2-1	CASTIRANEQFF	TGTGCCAGCACTATAAGGGCCAATGAGCAGTTCTTC
-	TRBV20-1	-	TRBJ2-3	CSARASVVSTDTQYF	TGCAGTGCTAGAGCCTCAGTGGTGAGCACAGATACGCAGTATTTT
TRBD1	TRBV2	few	TRBJ2-7	CASNIQGASYEQYF	TGTGCCAGCAACATACAGGGGGCGTCCTACGAGCAGTACTTC